This TCR beta chain originates from a study of T cell responses to AZD1222 COVID-19 vaccine. The protocol was immunoSEQ multiplex PCR, while the TCRdb copy is restricted to in-frame clones and leaves out a portion. The sample carries 150,000 to 200,000 clones, 85% to 95% recorded once. Findings and caveats of the study: Among the donors, most were white British and more were female, and clonal diversity was possibly underestimated.

V lost 3 bases and J 12 bases, leaving 18 bases between the germline ends. The CDR3 loop spans 15 amino acids. CDR1 is MGHRA and CDR2 is YSYEKL in the germline V gene. As regards this clone: Antigen unknown.

The clonotype comes from an adult in good health. Sequenced here: peripheral blood, sampled on day 0 of AZD1222 vaccination. The chain couples TRBV4-1 to TRBJ1-6; D is perhaps TRBD1 (6 bases). Here the CDR3 reads CASSQQGSTIGPLHF. CDR3 nucleotides: TGCGCCAGCAGCCAGCAGGGGTCTACTATAGGACCCCTCCACTTT.